A selection of T cell receptor beta chains follows, all from one sample in a study of patients and donors after allogeneic stem cell transplantation. TCRdb called the RT-PCR reads again in MiXCR, with one record for every CDR3 protein. The data show over 1,500 distinct CDR3 sequences, with under 4.5% seen just once and around 11% held by the top ten. The sequencing input was blood, either unsorted or a sorted T cell fraction (not recorded which). All receptors come from a human donor who was either an allogeneic HSCT recipient or a stem cell or donor lymphocyte infusion donor (not recorded which). It is not recorded whose cells these are; they may come from a transplant donor. CDR3s include the opening cysteine and the closing phenylalanine or tryptophan. D genes are given only for firm matches. Some rows mark clone size as missing; the rest say once, few, many or name a class of expanded clone.

D	size	V	length	J	DNA	CDR3
-	few	TRBV6-5	13	TRBJ1-2	TGTGCCAGCAGTTACGACAGAAACTATGGCTACACCTTC	CASSYDRNYGYTF
TRBD1	few	TRBV7-8	16	TRBJ2-7	TGTGCCAGCAGCTTACTCCTAACGGGACAGGGAGGCGAGCAGTACTTC	CASSLLLTGQGGEQYF
-	medium-sized	TRBV7-2	12	TRBJ2-3	TGTGCCAGCAGCTTTTTGCGGGATACGCAGTATTTT	CASSFLRDTQYF
TRBD2	medium-sized	TRBV9	14	TRBJ2-1	TGTGCCAGCAGCGTAGGGACTAGCGGGATGGGGCAGTTCTTC	CASSVGTSGMGQFF
TRBD1	medium-sized	TRBV6-2/TRBV6-3	15	TRBJ2-1	TGTGCCAGCACCAGCCGACAGGGAAAGGACGATGAGCAGTTCTTC	CASTSRQGKDDEQFF
-	few	TRBV20-1	13	TRBJ1-4	TGCAGTGCTAGAGGCGGGTTCAATGAAAAACTGTTTTTT	CSARGGFNEKLFF
TRBD1	medium-sized	TRBV11-2	14	TRBJ1-2	TGTGCCAGCAGCTTAGATCGTCAGGGGGATGGCTACACCTTC	CASSLDRQGDGYTF
-	-	TRBV7-6	16	TRBJ1-3	TGTGCCAGCAGCTCGACTGGGGGCGCCGCTGGAAACACCATATATTTT	CASSSTGGAAGNTIYF
-	few	TRBV30	11	TRBJ1-1	TGTGCCTGGTACAGGTGGTCTGAAGCTTTCTTT	CAWYRWSEAFF
-	medium-sized	TRBV24-1	15	TRBJ2-1	TGTGCCACCAGTGATTTGCGGCTGGAAAGCAATGAGCAGTTCTTC	CATSDLRLESNEQFF
TRBD2	medium-sized	TRBV12-3/TRBV12-4	15	TRBJ2-6	TGTGCCAGCAGATCGGGGGGCTCTGGGGCCAACGTCCTGACTTTC	CASRSGGSGANVLTF
-	medium-sized	TRBV7-9	13	TRBJ2-1	TGTGCCAGCAGCTTGGGGATTCGTAATGAGCAGTTCTTC	CASSLGIRNEQFF
TRBD2	few	TRBV3-1	13	TRBJ2-7	TGTGCCAGCAGCCCCCTACTAGCGTCCGAGCAGTACTTC	CASSPLLASEQYF
TRBD1	medium-sized	TRBV28	12	TRBJ1-2	TGTGCCAGCCGGACAGGGATGGATGGCTACACCTTC	CASRTGMDGYTF
-	-	TRBV7-2	16	TRBJ1-6	TGTGCCAGCAGCCTTTTGGTGGGGTCCTATAATTCACCCCTCCACTTT	CASSLLVGSYNSPLHF
-	-	TRBV29-1	11	TRBJ2-1	TGCAGCGTTGAGAGTAACAATGAGCAGTTCTTC	CSVESNNEQFF
-	large	TRBV7-2	14	TRBJ2-1	TGTGCCAGCAGCTTAGGGTATAGCGCCAATGAGCAGTTCTTC	CASSLGYSANEQFF
-	-	TRBV29-1	13	TRBJ2-3	TGCAGCGTTGGAGGGGGGCGCACAGATACGCAGTATTTT	CSVGGGRTDTQYF
-	medium-sized	TRBV5-4	17	TRBJ2-2	TGTGCCAGCAGCTTGTGGCTTTTACAGGGGAACACCGGGGAGCTGTTTTTT	CASSLWLLQGNTGELFF
-	large	TRBV11-2	14	TRBJ2-7	TGTGCCAGCAGCTTAGATCCTGGGGGATCCGAGCAGTACTTC	CASSLDPGGSEQYF
TRBD2	-	TRBV6-1	17	TRBJ2-2	TGTGCCAGCAGGCTAGCGGGAGTGAGAAAAAGCGCCGGGGAGCTGTTTTTT	CASRLAGVRKSAGELFF
-	-	TRBV7-9	13	TRBJ1-2	TGTGCCAGCAGCTTAGAGCTAACAGATGGCTACACCTTC	CASSLELTDGYTF
-	few	TRBV4-2	13	TRBJ2-3	TGTGCCAGCAGCCAAGGGGGCCCAGATACGCAGTATTTT	CASSQGGPDTQYF
TRBD1	hyperexpanded	TRBV7-2	15	TRBJ2-3	TGTGCCAGCAGCCCACAGGGGGCTCGGACAGATACGCAGTATTTT	CASSPQGARTDTQYF
-	-	TRBV7-2	16	TRBJ2-5	TGTGCCAGCAGCTTGGGGGGACTTCAGTACCAAGAGACCCAGTACTTC	CASSLGGLQYQETQYF
TRBD1	-	TRBV2	13	TRBJ2-3	TGTGCCAGCAGTTCCGACAGGGCAGATACGCAGTATTTT	CASSSDRADTQYF
-	medium-sized	TRBV15	14	TRBJ2-7	TGTGCCACCAGCAGAGATCACGAGATCCACGAGCAGTACTTC	CATSRDHEIHEQYF
-	few	TRBV6-5	15	TRBJ2-5	TGTGCCAGCAGTTACTCACAGGGACGAAAAGAGACCCAGTACTTC	CASSYSQGRKETQYF
TRBD2	few	TRBV28	16	TRBJ2-1	TGTGCCAGCAGTTTATGGGTTAGCGGGAGGGCCCATGAGCAGTTCTTC	CASSLWVSGRAHEQFF
-	few	TRBV4-3	12	TRBJ1-5	TGCGCCAGCCATGGCTGCGGTCAGCCCCAGCATTTT	CASHGCGQPQHF
-	few	TRBV6-1	14	TRBJ1-1	TGTGCCAGCAGTGAGGTAAAAAGGGAAACTGAAGCTTTCTTT	CASSEVKRETEAFF
TRBD1	large	TRBV7-2	14	TRBJ2-3	TGTGCCAGCAGCTCCGGGACAGCTTCAAATACGCAGTATTTT	CASSSGTASNTQYF
TRBD1	medium-sized	TRBV27	15	TRBJ2-3	TGTGCCAGCAGTACCCGGGACAGGGGCCCAGATACGCAGTATTTT	CASSTRDRGPDTQYF
TRBD1	-	TRBV27	16	TRBJ1-5	TGTGCCAGCAGTAAAGCGGGACAGGGGGACAATCAGCCCCAGCATTTT	CASSKAGQGDNQPQHF
TRBD2	few	TRBV6-2/TRBV6-3	15	TRBJ2-5	TGTGCCAGCAGTTCCGCGGGAGGGCCCCAAGAGACCCAGTACTTC	CASSSAGGPQETQYF
TRBD1	large	TRBV6-2/TRBV6-3	15	TRBJ2-1	TGTGCCAGCAGCCTACCCGGGACAGGGGGATATGAGCAGTTCTTC	CASSLPGTGGYEQFF
TRBD2	few	TRBV19	16	TRBJ2-7	TGTGCCAGTAGCCCATTGGGGACTAGCGGTACCTACGAGCAGTACTTC	CASSPLGTSGTYEQYF
TRBD1	medium-sized	TRBV7-8	15	TRBJ1-6	TGTGCCAGCAGCTTAGCTGGGACAGAGTCCTCACCCCTCCACTTT	CASSLAGTESSPLHF
TRBD2	medium-sized	TRBV30	13	TRBJ2-1	TGTGCCTGGAACCGACTAGCGGGAAATGAGCAGTTCTTC	CAWNRLAGNEQFF
-	medium-sized	TRBV19	13	TRBJ1-1	TGTGCCAGTAGTAACAGGGCGAGCACTGAAGCTTTCTTT	CASSNRASTEAFF
-	-	TRBV29-1	14	TRBJ1-1	TGCAGCGCCCGGCCCCAAGGGGAGAAGACTGAAGCTTTCTTT	CSARPQGEKTEAFF
TRBD1	medium-sized	TRBV11-3	15	TRBJ1-1	TGTGCCAGCAGCCAACGGACAGGGGGGAACACTGAAGCTTTCTTT	CASSQRTGGNTEAFF
-	-	TRBV7-7	15	TRBJ2-2	TGTGCTAGCAGCCCATCAAGAGGGGCCCCCGGGGAGCTGTTTTTT	CASSPSRGAPGELFF
TRBD1	medium-sized	TRBV7-9	17	TRBJ1-5	TGTGCCAGCAGCTTAGGGACAGGGGACTTTGGCAATCAGCCCCAGCATTTT	CASSLGTGDFGNQPQHF
TRBD2	few	TRBV10-2	15	TRBJ2-5	TGCGCCAGCACTAGGACTAGCGGGAAGGGGGAGACCCAGTACTTC	CASTRTSGKGETQYF
-	few	TRBV7-2	16	TRBJ1-2	TGTGCCAGCAGCTTAGTGGCGCAGGCCCGGAACTATGGCTACACCTTC	CASSLVAQARNYGYTF